Presented here are 8 T cell receptor beta chains from one specimen sequenced in a study of blood T cells in healthy people across ages. Primers used in a second PCR of roughly 6 to 12 cycles were a sample-barcoded 5' primer and a J-beta primer mix. TCRdb called the 5' RACE reads again in MiXCR, with one record for every CDR3 protein. The data show more than 700,000 distinct CDR3 sequences, about 55% seen once. The specimen sequenced was blood. Every receptor here comes from a man aged 80 or over in good health.

The V and J genes are TRBV7-2 and TRBJ1-1; no firm D call. Trimming shortened V by 4 bases and J by 1 base, and 10 bases separated the two germline ends. Per the germline V gene, CDR1 is SGHTA and CDR2 is FQGNSA. CDR3 size: 14 residues. CDR3 residues: CASSYQAGNTEAFF. The CDR3 region has the DNA TGTGCCAGCAGCTATCAGGCGGGGAACACTGAAGCTTTCTTT.

The rearrangement uses TRBV7-8 and TRBJ2-7, with a weak D call TRBD2 (5 bases). The CDR3 loop spans 15 amino acids. V was cut by 4 bases and J by 2 bases, with 15 bases left in between. Germline CDR1 and CDR2: SGHVS and FQNEAQ. For the CDR3, the DNA is TGTGCCAGCAGCTCCCGGGAATCTTGGGCCTACGAGCAGTACTTC. Residues: CASSSRESWAYEQYF.

The rearrangement uses TRBV18 and TRBJ2-4; D is possibly TRBD2 (6 bases). The assigned J gene may be wrong: the sequence end matches TRBJ2-7 better. The germline V gene has CDR1 KGHSH and CDR2 LQKENI. This CDR3 comprises 16 residues. The CDR3 nucleotides read TGTGCCAGCTCGCGGGAAACAGCTCCTTCTCCCTACGAGCAGTACTTC. Its protein product is CASSRETAPSPYEQYF.

CDR3 sequence reads: CASSQGPGAQETQYF. CDR3 DNA: TGTGCCAGCAGCCAAGGACCAGGGGCGCAAGAGACCCAGTACTTC. The chain carries TRBV14 and TRBJ2-5; D might be TRBD1 (6 bases). Trimming left V 1 base short and J 2 bases short, with 11 bases between. CDR1 is SGHDN and CDR2 is FVKESK in the germline V gene. This CDR3 is 15 amino acids long. The variable domain in full, with the rest retrieved from reference TRBV14 and TRBJ2-5, is EAGVTQFPSHSVIEKGQTVTLRCDPISGHDNLYWYRRVMGKEIKFLLHFVKESKQDESGMPNNRFLAERTGGTYSTLKVQPAELEDSGVYFCASSQGPGAQETQYFGPGTRLLVL.

This chain uses TRBV6-2 or TRBV6-3 with TRBJ2-1, with D perhaps matching TRBD2 (6 bases). Trimming removed 7 bases from V and 8 bases from J, with 21 bases in between. Germline CDR1 reads MNHEY; CDR2 reads SVGEGT. The CDR3 has 15 residues. This chain's CDR3 is CASTKPGGPRDEQFF. In DNA, the CDR3 is TGTGCCAGCACCAAGCCCGGAGGGCCTCGGGATGAGCAGTTCTTC.

The genes are TRBV25-1 and TRBJ2-1; 7 bases map to TRBD1. This CDR3 comprises 14 residues. With V trimmed by 4 bases and J by 7 bases, 7 bases remained unmatched. CDR1 and CDR2 from the germline V gene are MGHDK and SYGVNS. The CDR3 region is CASSGFHRGNEQFF. The CDR3 nucleotides read TGTGCCAGCAGTGGATTCCACAGGGGAAATGAGCAGTTCTTC.

The chain has TRBV7-2 and TRBJ2-3, with 8 bases aligning to TRBD2. The CDR3 is 16 amino acids. J lost 2 bases, V lost 1 base, and 5 bases had no gene match. Germline V CDR1 and CDR2: SGHTA, FQGNSA. The CDR3 DNA is TGTGCCAGCAGCTTAGGTAGCGGGAAGACCACAGATACGCAGTATTTT. This encodes CASSLGSGKTTDTQYF. The full variable domain, in which reference TRBV7-2 and TRBJ2-3 provide the parts outside the CDR3, is GAGVSQSPSNKVTEKGKDVELRCDPISGHTALYWYRQSLGQGLEFLIYFQGNSAPDKSGLPSDRFSAERTGGSVSTLTIQRTQQEDSAVYLCASSLGSGKTTDTQYFGPGTRLTVL.

The chain links TRBV12-5 to TRBJ2-7; D is unclear. CDR3 length: 13 amino acids. CDR1 is LGHNT, CDR2 FRNRAP, per germline. Trimming removed 5 bases from V and 3 bases from J, with 11 bases in between. The CDR3 DNA reads as TGTGCTAGTGGTGTGGCGCCGTTCTACGAGCAGTACTTC. It is translated as CASGVAPFYEQYF.